One sample yielded the 13 T cell receptor beta chains listed below, sequenced in a study of shared clonotypes between healthy human individuals. Here immunoSEQ multiplex PCR was the method, and the copy in TCRdb shows in-frame clones only, minus some. This sample carries nearly 1,000,000 clones, about 80% of them seen once, and the ten largest clones take about 1.5%. Sequenced sample: memory CD4+ T cells sorted from blood. Sample subset: CD45RA-negative fraction. The receptors stem from a man younger than 35 in good health.

Only a few counts were recorded for this clone. The rearrangement links TRBV6-1 to TRBJ2-7; 12 nucleotides line up with TRBD2. Germline V CDR1 and CDR2: MNHNS, SASEGT. J was trimmed by 5 bases and V by 6 bases; bases with no gene match: 8. The CDR3 is 15 amino acids. The CDR3 is CASSATSGRNHEQYF. CDR3 bases: TGTGCCAGCAGCGCGACTAGCGGGAGAAATCACGAGCAGTACTTC.

The chain recombines TRBV5-4 with TRBJ2-3; D possibly uses TRBD1 or TRBD2 (6 bases each). This CDR3 region has 15 residues. CDR1 SGHNT and CDR2 YYREEE come from the germline V gene (reference sequence). V was cut by 5 bases and J by 1 base, with 14 bases left in between. The CDR3 DNA reads as TGTGCCAGCAGTACGGGGGCGCGGGGCACAGATACGCAGTATTTT. It is translated as CASSTGARGTDTQYF.

As concerns this clone: The same CDR3 is also encoded by other DNA sequences in this sample. The rearrangement links TRBV5-6 to TRBJ1-6; 10 nucleotides line up with TRBD1. Germline loops: CDR1 SGHDT, CDR2 YYEEEE. V lost 2 bases, J lost 7 bases, and 3 bases stayed unmatched. The CDR3 consists of 15 residues. CDR3: CASSLEDRGNSPLHF. In nucleotides, the CDR3 is TGTGCCAGCAGCTTAGAGGACAGGGGGAATTCACCCCTCCACTTT.

The gene calls are TRBV27 and TRBJ2-7, with 10 bases aligning to TRBD1. Per germline, CDR1 MNHEY and CDR2 SMNVEV (reference sequence). This CDR3 contains 19 residues. J was trimmed by 5 bases and V by 6 bases; bases with no gene match: 22. The CDR3, as DNA: TGTGCCAGCAGGCCATATGGACAGGGGGGTTTACTATTGAGAGACGAGCAGTACTTC. This sequence encodes CASRPYGQGGLLLRDEQYF.

The chain carries TRBV15 and TRBJ2-5; D gene ambiguous. The CDR3 has 15 amino acids. CDR1 is LNHNV, CDR2 YYDKDF, per germline (reference sequence). Trimming pared 0 bases from V and 0 bases from J, leaving 8 bases between. CDR3 amino acids: CATSRDPTDQETQYF. CDR3 coding DNA: TGTGCCACCAGCAGAGATCCCACAGACCAAGAGACCCAGTACTTC.

The chain links TRBV5-4 to TRBJ1-6, with D possibly being TRBD1 (5 bases). Trimming stripped 0 bases from V and 5 bases from J, with 9 bases between. Germline V lookup: CDR1 SGHNT, CDR2 YYREEE (reference sequence). This CDR3 is 15 amino acids long. The CDR3 region has the DNA TGTGCCAGCAGCTTGGGACAGCCAAATAATTCACCCCTCCACTTT. Its translation: CASSLGQPNNSPLHF. Drawing the rest from reference TRBV5-4 and TRBJ1-6, the complete variable domain is ETGVTQSPTHLIKTRGQQVTLRCSSQSGHNTVSWYQQALGQGPQFIFQYYREEENGRGNFPPRFSGLQFPNYSSELNVNALELDDSALYLCASSLGQPNNSPLHFGNGTRLTVT.

The rearrangement joins TRBV14 to TRBJ2-5, with D perhaps matching TRBD1 (5 bases). This CDR3 contains 14 residues. Germline CDR1 reads SGHDN; CDR2 reads FVKESK. The V gene lost 5 bases and the J gene lost 5 bases, with 15 bases spanning the gap. CDR3: CASSTTTVGETQYF. The CDR3, as DNA: TGTGCCAGCAGCACCACGACAGTCGGCGAGACCCAGTACTTC. The variable domain in full, completed from reference TRBV14 and TRBJ2-5, reads EAGVTQFPSHSVIEKGQTVTLRCDPISGHDNLYWYRRVMGKEIKFLLHFVKESKQDESGMPNNRFLAERTGGTYSTLKVQPAELEDSGVYFCASSTTTVGETQYFGPGTRLLVL.

The V call is TRBV10-3, the J call TRBJ1-2; D is perhaps TRBD1 (6 bases). V was shortened by 0 bases and J by 6 bases, with 11 bases between the two germline ends. The CDR3 is 14 amino acids. Germline V gene lookup returns CDR1 ENHRY and CDR2 SYGVKD. Here the CDR3 DNA reads TGTGCCATCAGTGAGTCCAGGGGATACCATGGCTACACCTTC. It specifies CAISESRGYHGYTF.

This clone was seen more than once but under ten times. The chain carries TRBV28 and TRBJ1-6, with 7 nucleotides matching TRBD1. Trimming removed 5 bases from V and 3 bases from J; junction bases left unmatched: 10. The CDR3 has 17 amino acids. Germline CDR1 reads MDHEN; CDR2 reads SYDVKM. The CDR3 coding sequence is TGTGCCAGCAGTCCCGCCAGGGGGAATGTCTATAATTCACCCCTCCACTTT. Its protein product is CASSPARGNVYNSPLHF.

This clone has only a few counts. The chain has TRBV30 and TRBJ1-1, with D possibly matching TRBD1 (5 bases). The V gene's germline CDR1 is GTSNPN and CDR2 SVGIG (reference sequence). The CDR3 runs 14 residues. Between the trimmed V and J ends, which lost 2 bases and 1 base, there was a span of 11 bases. In DNA form, the CDR3 reads TGTGCCTGGAGTTGGGGGGTAGAGAACACTGAAGCTTTCTTT. This sequence encodes CAWSWGVENTEAFF.

The chain recombines TRBV5-1 with TRBJ2-3; maybe TRBD2 (6 bases). From germline, CDR1 is SGHRS and CDR2 YFSETQ. The CDR3 is 16 amino acids. The V end lost 4 bases, the J end lost 7 bases, and 22 bases lay between the germline ends. The CDR3 nucleotides are TGCGCCAGCAGCAGAGAAGCAGGGTTTGGGGGGTATACGCAGTATTTT. This encodes CASSREAGFGGYTQYF.

The V and J genes are TRBV5-1 and TRBJ2-5, with a tentative D call TRBD1 (5 bases). The DNA end favors TRBJ2-7, so the J call may be wrong. This CDR3 is built from 14 residues. The germline V gene has CDR1 SGHRS and CDR2 YFSETQ. CDR3 sequence reads: CASSPFDRAYEQYF. CDR3 nucleotide sequence: TGCGCCAGCAGCCCTTTCGACAGAGCCTACGAGCAGTACTTC.

The rearrangement links TRBV28 to TRBJ2-2; the match to TRBD2 covers 7 bases. Germline CDR1 and CDR2: MDHEN and SYDVKM. The ends lost 3 bases at V and 3 bases at J; junction bases unmatched: 4. The CDR3 loop spans 15 amino acids. DNA of the CDR3: TGTGCCAGCAGTTTCGCGGGGGAGTACACCGGGGAGCTGTTTTTT. It is translated as CASSFAGEYTGELFF. The whole variable domain, remainder taken from reference TRBV28 and TRBJ2-2, is DVKVTQSSRYLVKRTGEKVFLECVQDMDHENMFWYRQDPGLGLRLIYFSYDVKMKEKGDIPEGYSVSREKKERFSLILESASTNQTSMYLCASSFAGEYTGELFFGEGSRLTVL.